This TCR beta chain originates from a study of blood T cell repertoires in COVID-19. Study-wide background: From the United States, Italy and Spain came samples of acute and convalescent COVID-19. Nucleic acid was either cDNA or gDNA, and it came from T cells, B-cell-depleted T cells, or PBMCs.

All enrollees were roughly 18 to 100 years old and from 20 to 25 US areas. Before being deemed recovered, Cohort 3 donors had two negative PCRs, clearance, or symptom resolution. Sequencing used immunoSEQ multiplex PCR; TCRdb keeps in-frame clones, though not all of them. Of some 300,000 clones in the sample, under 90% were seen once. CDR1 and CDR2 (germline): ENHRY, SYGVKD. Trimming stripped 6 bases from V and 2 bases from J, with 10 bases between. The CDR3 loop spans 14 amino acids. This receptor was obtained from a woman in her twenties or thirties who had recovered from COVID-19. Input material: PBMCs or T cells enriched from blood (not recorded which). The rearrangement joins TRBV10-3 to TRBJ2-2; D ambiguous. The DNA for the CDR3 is TGTGCCATCAGGTCGGCGGTAAACACCGGGGAGCTGTTTTTT. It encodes CAIRSAVNTGELFF.